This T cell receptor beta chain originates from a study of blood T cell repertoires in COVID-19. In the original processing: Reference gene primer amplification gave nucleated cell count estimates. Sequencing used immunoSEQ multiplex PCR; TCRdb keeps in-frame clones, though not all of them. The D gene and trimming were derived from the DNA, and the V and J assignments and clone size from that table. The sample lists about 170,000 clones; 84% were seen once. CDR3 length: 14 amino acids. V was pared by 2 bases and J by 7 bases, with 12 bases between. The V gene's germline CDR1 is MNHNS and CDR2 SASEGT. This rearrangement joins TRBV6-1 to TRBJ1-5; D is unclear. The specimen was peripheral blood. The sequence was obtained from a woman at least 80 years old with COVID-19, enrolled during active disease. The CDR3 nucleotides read TGTGCCAGCAGTGAACAGCGGGCATGGCAGCCCCAGCATTTT. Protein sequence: CASSEQRAWQPQHF.